The clone carrying this T cell receptor (beta chain) appeared a few times. Antigen: not known. The CDR3 is 14 residues long. Germline CDR1 reads LGHNA; CDR2 reads YSLEER. Trimming removed 0 bases at V and 14 bases at J, with 16 bases between. The sample comes from a study of human T cells and chemical hapten exposure. Study context: Sensitization employed 2% DPC on about 2 cm by about 2 cm of upper inner arm skin.

Study conclusions and caveats: Expanded TCRs showed more large CDR3 clusters than pre-sensitization or healthy control sets. The count of PT1 expanded TCRs correlated positively with patch test score.

The library tagged individual cDNA molecules with unique molecular identifiers. TCRdb used MiXCR to reprocess the RACE reads, holding one entry per CDR3 protein. The sample shows roughly 260,000 distinct CDR3 sequences, 7.5% to 9% of them seen only once. As to time point: pre-sensitization, week 0. This sample's treatment: therapeutic diphenylcyclopropenone sensitization with weekly scalp DPC. This clonotype was sampled from a woman in her forties with alopecia areata. Some clones in this sample may be carry-over from other donors' samples. This chain connects TRBV4-3 to TRBJ1-4; no clear D. The sequences come from whole blood, collected in connection with sensitization to the hapten diphenylcyclopropenone (DPC). CDR3 sequence: CASSQDVGRSGLFF. The CDR3 DNA reads TGCGCCAGCAGCCAAGACGTCGGCCGGAGCGGTCTGTTTTTT.